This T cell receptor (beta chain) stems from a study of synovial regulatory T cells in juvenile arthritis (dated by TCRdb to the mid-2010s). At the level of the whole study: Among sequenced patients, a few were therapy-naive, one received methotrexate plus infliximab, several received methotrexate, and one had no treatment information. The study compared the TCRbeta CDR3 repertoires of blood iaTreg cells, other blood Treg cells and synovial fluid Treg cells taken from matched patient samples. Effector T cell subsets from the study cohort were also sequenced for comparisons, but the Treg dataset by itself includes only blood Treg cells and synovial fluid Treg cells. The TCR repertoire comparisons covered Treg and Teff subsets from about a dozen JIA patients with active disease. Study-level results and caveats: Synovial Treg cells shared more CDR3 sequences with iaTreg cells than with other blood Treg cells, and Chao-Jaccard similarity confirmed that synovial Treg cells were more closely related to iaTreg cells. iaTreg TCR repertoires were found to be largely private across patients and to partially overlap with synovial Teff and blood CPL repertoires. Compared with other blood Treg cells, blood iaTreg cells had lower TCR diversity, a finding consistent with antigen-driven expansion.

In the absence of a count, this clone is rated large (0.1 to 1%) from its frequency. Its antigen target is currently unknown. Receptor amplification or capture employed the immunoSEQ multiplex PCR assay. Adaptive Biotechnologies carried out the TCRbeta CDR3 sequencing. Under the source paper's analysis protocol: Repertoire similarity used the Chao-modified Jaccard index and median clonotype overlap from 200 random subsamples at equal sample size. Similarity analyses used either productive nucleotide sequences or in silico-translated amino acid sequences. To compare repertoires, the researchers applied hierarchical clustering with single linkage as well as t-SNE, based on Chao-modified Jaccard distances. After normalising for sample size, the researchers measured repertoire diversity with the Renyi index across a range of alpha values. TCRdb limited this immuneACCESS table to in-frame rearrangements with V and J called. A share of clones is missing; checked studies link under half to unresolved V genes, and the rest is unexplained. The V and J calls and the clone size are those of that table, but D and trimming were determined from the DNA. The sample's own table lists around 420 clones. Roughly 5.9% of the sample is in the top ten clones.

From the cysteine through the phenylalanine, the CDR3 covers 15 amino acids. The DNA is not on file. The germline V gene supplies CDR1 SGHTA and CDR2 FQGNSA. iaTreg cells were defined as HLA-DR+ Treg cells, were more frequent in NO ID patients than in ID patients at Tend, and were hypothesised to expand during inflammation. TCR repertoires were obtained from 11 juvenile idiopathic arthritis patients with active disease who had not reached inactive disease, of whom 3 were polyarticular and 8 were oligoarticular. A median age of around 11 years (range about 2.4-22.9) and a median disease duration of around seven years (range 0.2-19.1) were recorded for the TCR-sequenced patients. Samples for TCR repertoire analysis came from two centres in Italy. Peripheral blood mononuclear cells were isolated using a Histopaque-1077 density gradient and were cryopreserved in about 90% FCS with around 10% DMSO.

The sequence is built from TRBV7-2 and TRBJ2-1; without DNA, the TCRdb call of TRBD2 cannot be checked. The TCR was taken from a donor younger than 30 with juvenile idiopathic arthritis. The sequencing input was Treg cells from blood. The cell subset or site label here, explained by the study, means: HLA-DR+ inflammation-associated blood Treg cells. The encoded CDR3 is CASSLDGGVYNEQFF.